This T cell receptor (beta chain) stems from a study of cytomegalovirus exposure and HLA in healthy donors. PCR amplification relied on 60 Vbeta primers (plus 13 Jbeta primers). The assay was immunoSEQ multiplex PCR, and TCRdb's table has in-frame clones only and misses some. The sample has approximately 61,000 clones, over 70% seen once. Healthy individuals who donated bone marrow served as the donors. Whole-study results and caveats: In a later analysis, common viral pathogens appeared linked to several of the most significant clusters. Previous analysis showed most TCR beta V segments were productive about 87% or about 30% of the time. Overall, roughly 170 TCR beta chains were annotated as cytomegalovirus-associated.

This clone was found a few times. Its antigen is undetermined. Sequenced input: PBMCs. This receptor was identified in a man aged 45 to 65 in good health and CMV-seropositive.

The CDR3 region has the DNA TGCGCCAGCAGCCAAGCTAGGGGACAGGGGGTGGATGGCTACACCTTC. Amino acids: CASSQARGQGVDGYTF. The chain links TRBV4-3 to TRBJ1-2; the match to TRBD1 covers 11 bases. The CDR3 length is 16 residues. Germline V gene data show CDR1 as LGHNA and CDR2 as YSLEER. J was trimmed by 6 bases and V by 1 base; bases with no gene match: 7.